The T cell receptor beta chain described here comes from a study of blood T cells in healthy people across ages. In the study overall: About one barcoded beta molecule per two T cells was captured by template switching. Study-level findings and limits: Significant beta diversity loss was already apparent by age approximately 37, declining roughly linearly.

Isolated PBMCs totaled at least 7 million in each sample. About this clonotype itself: Its antigen is as yet unknown.

Together with a sample-barcoded 5' primer, a J-beta primer mix was included in a second PCR lasting roughly 7 to 11 cycles. TCRdb analysed the 5' RACE reads with MiXCR anew, one entry per CDR3 protein. The table shows about 670,000 distinct CDR3 sequences, with around 41% occurring only once. Germline CDR1 MNHEY, CDR2 SVGEGT. CDR3 size: 18 residues. Trimming removed 8 bases from V and 1 base from J; junction bases left unmatched: 17. The rearrangement uses TRBV6-2 or TRBV6-3 and TRBJ2-3; TRBD1 matches at 8 bases. Sequencing was performed on blood. The receptor's source is an elderly man in good health. CDR3 bases: TGTGCCAGCCTCTCGAGGATCGGACAGGGAATGGGCACAGATACGCAGTATTTT. Its protein is CASLSRIGQGMGTDTQYF.